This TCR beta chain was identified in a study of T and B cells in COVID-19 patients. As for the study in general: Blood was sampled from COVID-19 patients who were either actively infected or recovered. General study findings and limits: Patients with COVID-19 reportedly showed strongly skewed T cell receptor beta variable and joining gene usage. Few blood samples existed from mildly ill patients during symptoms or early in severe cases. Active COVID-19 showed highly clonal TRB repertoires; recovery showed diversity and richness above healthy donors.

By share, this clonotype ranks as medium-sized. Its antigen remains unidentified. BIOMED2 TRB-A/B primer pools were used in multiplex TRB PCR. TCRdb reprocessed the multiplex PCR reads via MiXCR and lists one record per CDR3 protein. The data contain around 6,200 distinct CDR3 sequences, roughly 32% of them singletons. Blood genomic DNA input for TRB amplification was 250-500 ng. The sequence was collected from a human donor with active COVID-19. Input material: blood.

Written as DNA, the CDR3 is TGTGCCAGCAGTTACGGGCAGGGGCGAGGAGCAGATACGCAGTATTTT. This codes for CASSYGQGRGADTQYF. V usage is TRBV6-5 and J usage is TRBJ2-3; possibly TRBD1 for D (6 bases). Trimming cost V 2 bases and J 4 bases, with 16 bases left between them. Germline values: CDR1 MNHEY, CDR2 SVGAGI. The CDR3 sequence is 16 residues long.